This T cell receptor beta chain was sequenced in a study of spatial heterogeneity in lung cancer. Across the study: The study sequenced follow-up PBMC samples when they were available, at a median of about two years after resection. Among detected sequences, beta-chain ones consistently exceeded alpha-chain ones in number.

This clonotype is medium-sized (0.01 to 0.1%) in the sample. One entry per CDR3 protein, called by TCRdb with MiXCR from the 5' RACE reads. Of 15,000 to 20,000 distinct CDR3 sequences listed, about 6% were seen once; the top ten hold about 23%. The time point was: blood at routine non-recurrence follow-up after resection. Unsorted whole RNA samples from tumor, nontumor lung or frozen PBMC were sequenced. This CDR3 contains 14 residues. V shed 4 bases and J shed 4 bases, with 14 bases lying between them. CDR1 is SGHRS, CDR2 YFSETQ, per germline. The TCR sequence derives from a male donor with early-stage non-small cell lung cancer. The V and J genes are TRBV5-1 and TRBJ2-5; D could derive from TRBD1 or TRBD2 (6 bases each). The sequencing here drew on PBMCs, taken at follow-up. In DNA, the CDR3 is TGCGCCAGCAGCCGCAACGAGGGGGGAGAGACCCAGTACTTC. It encodes CASSRNEGGETQYF. Full variable domain (remainder filled in from reference TRBV5-1 and TRBJ2-5): KAGVTQTPRYLIKTRGQQVTLSCSPISGHRSVSWYQQTPGQGLQFLFEYFSETQRNKGNFPGRFSGRQFSNSRSEMNVSTLELGDSALYLCASSRNEGGETQYFGPGTRLLVL.